This is a list of T cell receptor beta chains from one sample in a study of Graves' ophthalmopathy and Graves' hyperthyroidism. MiXCR was run by TCRdb on the multiplex PCR reads, yielding one entry per CDR3 protein. This repertoire shows around 1.1 million distinct CDR3 sequences, around a third found once; its top ten account for 11%. The sequenced material came from peripheral blood or thyroid tissue (not recorded which). The receptors here all came from an adult man with Graves' hyperthyroidism. Each CDR3 is given with its conserved first and last residue. Fields, in order: V gene, clone size, J gene, D gene, CDR3 protein, CDR3 DNA. A D gene is named only where the DNA matches it firmly. Size values are once, few and many counts, or a class for expanded clones, and some rows have none.

V gene: TRBV10-2; clone size: many; J gene: TRBJ1-2; D gene: TRBD1; CDR3 protein: CASRGRTGHNYGYTF; CDR3 DNA: TGTGCCAGCAGGGGGAGAACGGGACACAACTATGGCTACACCTTC
V gene: TRBV7-2; clone size: many; J gene: TRBJ1-3; D gene: .; CDR3 protein: CASSTTGFGGNTIYF; CDR3 DNA: TGTGCCAGCAGTACAACAGGGTTTGGAGGAAACACCATATATTTT
V gene: TRBV10-3; clone size: .; J gene: TRBJ2-7; D gene: .; CDR3 protein: CAIALSSGEQYF; CDR3 DNA: TGTGCCATCGCCCTTTCCTCCGGCGAGCAGTACTTC
V gene: TRBV20-1; clone size: many; J gene: TRBJ2-5; D gene: .; CDR3 protein: CSAGASTGPKETQYF; CDR3 DNA: TGCAGTGCTGGAGCTTCCACCGGGCCCAAAGAGACCCAGTACTTC
V gene: TRBV7-2; clone size: .; J gene: TRBJ1-6; D gene: .; CDR3 protein: CASSTPGRTSSPLHF; CDR3 DNA: TGTGCCAGCAGCACGCCGGGACGGACTAGTTCACCCCTCCACTTT
V gene: TRBV7-6; clone size: many; J gene: TRBJ2-5; D gene: .; CDR3 protein: CASRPSSQETQYF; CDR3 DNA: TGTGCCAGCAGGCCTTCTTCGCAAGAGACCCAGTACTTC
V gene: TRBV24-1; clone size: few; J gene: TRBJ1-3; D gene: .; CDR3 protein: CATSDLRGYGNTIYF; CDR3 DNA: TGTGCCACCAGTGATTTAAGGGGGTACGGAAACACCATATATTTT
V gene: TRBV5-6; clone size: many; J gene: TRBJ2-7; D gene: .; CDR3 protein: CASSSLRGGYEQYF; CDR3 DNA: TGTGCCAGCAGCTCTCTCCGGGGTGGTTACGAGCAGTACTTC
V gene: TRBV11-2; clone size: few; J gene: TRBJ2-7; D gene: TRBD2; CDR3 protein: CASSLMLGGSFYEQYF; CDR3 DNA: TGTGCCAGCAGCTTGATGCTCGGGGGGTCTTTCTACGAGCAGTACTTC
V gene: TRBV19; clone size: many; J gene: TRBJ1-2; D gene: .; CDR3 protein: CASRDLRYGYTF; CDR3 DNA: TGTGCCAGTAGGGACCTGCGCTATGGCTACACCTTC
V gene: TRBV20-1; clone size: few; J gene: TRBJ2-2; D gene: .; CDR3 protein: CSASPGFNRELFF; CDR3 DNA: TGCAGTGCTAGCCCAGGGTTTAATCGGGAGCTGTTTTTT
V gene: TRBV29-1; clone size: many; J gene: TRBJ2-5; D gene: TRBD1; CDR3 protein: CSVEAPTGKRETQYF; CDR3 DNA: TGCAGCGTTGAAGCTCCGACAGGGAAGAGAGAGACCCAGTACTTC
V gene: TRBV7-2; clone size: .; J gene: TRBJ1-5; D gene: .; CDR3 protein: CASSPQRGAGETQHF; CDR3 DNA: TGTGCCAGCTCCCCCCAGCGCGGAGCGGGGGAGACCCAGCATTTT
V gene: TRBV29-1; clone size: .; J gene: TRBJ2-7; D gene: TRBD1; CDR3 protein: CSVEGTGAEQYF; CDR3 DNA: TGCAGCGTGGAGGGGACAGGGGCCGAGCAGTACTTC
V gene: TRBV28; clone size: few; J gene: TRBJ2-5; D gene: TRBD1; CDR3 protein: CASSYTGGAVGETQYF; CDR3 DNA: TGTGCCAGCAGTTATACAGGGGGCGCGGTGGGAGAGACCCAGTACTTC
V gene: TRBV10-3; clone size: .; J gene: TRBJ1-2; D gene: .; CDR3 protein: CAISPGDSYGYTF; CDR3 DNA: TGTGCCATCAGTCCAGGGGATAGTTATGGCTACACCTTC
V gene: TRBV7-2; clone size: .; J gene: TRBJ2-7; D gene: TRBD1; CDR3 protein: CASSLGRQGTYEQYF; CDR3 DNA: TGTGCCAGCAGCTTAGGCCGACAGGGAACCTACGAGCAGTACTTC
V gene: TRBV12-3/TRBV12-4; clone size: many; J gene: TRBJ2-5; D gene: .; CDR3 protein: CASSSTGEGQETQYF; CDR3 DNA: TGTGCCAGCAGTTCAACAGGGGAGGGTCAAGAGACCCAGTACTTC
V gene: TRBV29-1; clone size: .; J gene: TRBJ1-2; D gene: .; CDR3 protein: CSDLDRNYGCTF; CDR3 DNA: .
V gene: TRBV24-1; clone size: .; J gene: TRBJ2-3; D gene: .; CDR3 protein: CATSGKGPNTDTQYF; CDR3 DNA: TGTGCCACCAGTGGGAAAGGACCTAACACAGATACGCAGTATTTT
V gene: TRBV27; clone size: .; J gene: TRBJ1-5; D gene: .; CDR3 protein: CASSLVGARYQPQHF; CDR3 DNA: TGTGCCAGCAGTTTAGTCGGGGCGCGGTATCAGCCCCAGCATTTT
V gene: TRBV20-1; clone size: many; J gene: TRBJ2-6; D gene: TRBD2; CDR3 protein: CSARPQVAGASGANVLTF; CDR3 DNA: TGCAGTGCTAGACCTCAAGTAGCGGGAGCCTCTGGGGCCAACGTCCTGACTTTC
V gene: TRBV20-1; clone size: many; J gene: TRBJ2-7; D gene: .; CDR3 protein: CSARDLAVLREQYF; CDR3 DNA: TGCAGTGCTAGAGATCTTGCCGTTCTACGAGAGCAGTACTTC
V gene: TRBV7-8; clone size: many; J gene: TRBJ1-6; D gene: .; CDR3 protein: CASSLDKGTLHF; CDR3 DNA: TGTGCCAGCAGCTTAGATAAGGGCACCCTCCACTTT
V gene: TRBV29-1; clone size: .; J gene: TRBJ2-5; D gene: .; CDR3 protein: CSVERQTQETQYF; CDR3 DNA: TGCAGCGTTGAGCGACAGACCCAAGAGACCCAGTACTTC
V gene: TRBV12-3/TRBV12-4; clone size: .; J gene: TRBJ1-3; D gene: TRBD1; CDR3 protein: CASRNRGSGNTIYF; CDR3 DNA: TGTGCCAGCAGAAACAGGGGCTCTGGAAACACCATATATTTT
V gene: TRBV5-1; clone size: many; J gene: TRBJ1-1; D gene: TRBD1; CDR3 protein: CASSPTGQGVTEAFF; CDR3 DNA: TGCGCCAGCAGCCCGACGGGACAGGGGGTGACTGAAGCTTTCTTT
V gene: TRBV20-1; clone size: many; J gene: TRBJ1-5; D gene: .; CDR3 protein: CSAHRDKSNQPQHF; CDR3 DNA: TGCAGTGCCCATAGGGACAAAAGCAATCAGCCCCAGCATTTT
V gene: TRBV11-2; clone size: many; J gene: TRBJ2-5; D gene: TRBD1; CDR3 protein: CASSAGTGLSETQYF; CDR3 DNA: TGTGCCAGCAGCGCCGGGACAGGGCTCTCCGAGACCCAGTACTTC
V gene: TRBV19; clone size: few; J gene: TRBJ2-2; D gene: .; CDR3 protein: CASSIRRENTGELFF; CDR3 DNA: TGTGCCAGTAGTATCCGGCGGGAGAACACCGGGGAGCTGTTTTTT
V gene: TRBV19; clone size: .; J gene: TRBJ2-7; D gene: TRBD1; CDR3 protein: CASSIGLPGQGGYEQYF; CDR3 DNA: TGTGCCAGTAGTATTGGCCTACCGGGACAGGGGGGCTACGAGCAGTACTTC
V gene: TRBV25-1; clone size: .; J gene: TRBJ2-5; D gene: TRBD1; CDR3 protein: CASSDYRDRVEETQYF; CDR3 DNA: TGTGCCAGCAGTGATTACCGGGACAGGGTTGAGGAGACCCAGTACTTC
V gene: TRBV7-9; clone size: many; J gene: TRBJ1-1; D gene: .; CDR3 protein: CASSNRQGNTEAFF; CDR3 DNA: TGTGCCAGCAGCAACCGGCAGGGGAACACTGAAGCTTTCTTT
V gene: TRBV19; clone size: many; J gene: TRBJ1-5; D gene: .; CDR3 protein: CASSISGPQHF; CDR3 DNA: TGTGCCAGTAGTATATCGGGGCCCCAGCATTTT
V gene: TRBV6-2/TRBV6-3; clone size: few; J gene: TRBJ2-7; D gene: TRBD2; CDR3 protein: CASSYSTAGGYEQYF; CDR3 DNA: TGTGCCAGCAGTTACTCGACGGCGGGAGGCTACGAGCAGTACTTC
V gene: TRBV15; clone size: many; J gene: TRBJ2-5; D gene: TRBD2; CDR3 protein: CATSRDSRLAGGQETQYF; CDR3 DNA: TGTGCCACCAGCAGAGATAGCCGACTAGCGGGAGGGCAAGAGACCCAGTACTTC
V gene: TRBV10-3; clone size: .; J gene: TRBJ2-7; D gene: TRBD2; CDR3 protein: CAISGLAEAPLLGEQYF; CDR3 DNA: TGTGCCATCAGTGGACTAGCTGAGGCACCACTTTTGGGTGAGCAGTACTTC
V gene: TRBV6-2/TRBV6-3; clone size: many; J gene: TRBJ1-2; D gene: TRBD1; CDR3 protein: CASSYSTGVSYGYTF; CDR3 DNA: TGTGCCAGCAGTTACTCGACAGGGGTCAGCTATGGCTACACCTTC
V gene: TRBV10-3; clone size: .; J gene: TRBJ2-7; D gene: TRBD2; CDR3 protein: CAIRDPGRGGDEQYF; CDR3 DNA: TGTGCCATCAGGGATCCGGGACGCGGGGGGGACGAGCAGTACTTC
V gene: TRBV27; clone size: few; J gene: TRBJ2-5; D gene: TRBD1; CDR3 protein: CASSEGQGASETQYF; CDR3 DNA: TGTGCCAGCAGTGAGGGACAGGGGGCTTCGGAGACCCAGTACTTC
V gene: TRBV9; clone size: many; J gene: TRBJ2-2; D gene: .; CDR3 protein: CASSPRGDHGELFF; CDR3 DNA: TGTGCCAGCAGCCCGAGAGGGGATCACGGGGAGCTGTTTTTT
V gene: TRBV7-8; clone size: .; J gene: TRBJ2-7; D gene: TRBD2; CDR3 protein: CASSIGTSGSGRTEQYF; CDR3 DNA: TGTGCCAGCAGCATCGGGACTAGCGGGAGTGGGAGAACCGAGCAGTACTTC
V gene: TRBV5-6; clone size: many; J gene: TRBJ2-7; D gene: TRBD1; CDR3 protein: CASSRTGGINHEQYF; CDR3 DNA: TGTGCCAGCAGCCGTACAGGGGGAATTAATCACGAGCAGTACTTC
V gene: TRBV12-3/TRBV12-4; clone size: .; J gene: TRBJ1-3; D gene: .; CDR3 protein: CASSDQSSGNTIYF; CDR3 DNA: TGTGCCAGCAGTGACCAGAGCTCTGGAAACACCATATATTTT